Each of the 9 T cell receptor beta chains below was sequenced from the same sample in a study of T cell responses to AZD1222 COVID-19 vaccine. The data were produced by immunoSEQ multiplex PCR, yet TCRdb's version contains in-frame clones alone and is incomplete. This sample has under 150,000 clones, with around 94% found just once. The source material was peripheral blood, sampled 28 days after the second AZD1222 dose. The origin of the receptors is an adult who received the AZD1222 COVID-19 vaccine.

V gene TRBV5-5 combines with J gene TRBJ2-2, with D possibly being TRBD1 (5 bases). Trimming took off 5 bases at V and 1 base at J, with 9 bases between the two ends. The CDR3 is 14 residues long. Per the germline V gene, CDR1 is SGHKS and CDR2 is YYEKEE (reference sequence). CDR3 protein: CASRSTGNTGELFF. The CDR3 coding sequence is TGTGCCAGCAGGTCAACAGGGAACACCGGGGAGCTGTTTTTT.

J is TRBJ1-1 and V is TRBV14; weak D call: TRBD1 (5 bases). Germline values: CDR1 SGHDN, CDR2 FVKESK. The CDR3 totals 14 residues. V was shortened by 2 bases and J by 4 bases, with 11 bases between the two germline ends. The CDR3 sequence is CASSQLDTFTEAFF. The DNA for the CDR3 is TGTGCCAGCAGCCAACTGGACACCTTCACTGAAGCTTTCTTT.

CDR3: CASKGGDYLSGANVLTF. The DNA of the CDR3 is TGTGCCAGTAAGGGGGGGGACTACCTATCTGGGGCCAACGTCCTGACTTTC. V usage is TRBV19 and J usage is TRBJ2-6, with D perhaps matching TRBD2 (7 bases). The CDR3 runs 17 residues. Between the trimmed V and J ends, which lost 7 bases and 1 base, there was a span of 17 bases. Germline CDR1 and CDR2: LNHDA and SQIVND (reference sequence).

The chain is built from TRBV2 and TRBJ2-2; 7 nucleotides match TRBD1. Unmatched junction bases numbered 1, after V lost 3 bases and J lost 6 bases. Germline CDR1 is SNHLY and CDR2 is FYNNEI. This CDR3 has 13 amino acids. The CDR3 DNA sequence: TGTGCCAGCAGTGAGGGACAGCCCGGGGAGCTGTTTTTT. Residues: CASSEGQPGELFF.

In this sample, this clone turned up a few times. The chain is built from TRBV21-1 and TRBJ1-4; the table's D call, TRBD1, has no DNA check behind it. TRBV21-1 is tagged as a pseudogene. This CDR3 contains 14 residues. CDR3 nucleotide sequence: TGTGCCAGACCCCTCGCAGGGGGGAGTGAAAAACTGTTTTTT. The encoded protein is CARPLAGGSEKLFF.

The V gene is TRBV15, the J gene TRBJ1-1; weak D call: TRBD1 (5 bases). V shed 5 bases and J shed 13 bases, with 20 bases lying between them. The CDR3 loop spans 13 amino acids. The germline V gene has CDR1 LNHNV and CDR2 YYDKDF (reference sequence). CDR3 DNA: TGTGCCACCAGCCCAGATCGGGGGGGATGGGGTTTCTTT. This translates into CATSPDRGGWGFF. The full variable domain, with the rest looked up from reference TRBV15 and TRBJ1-1, is DAMVIQNPRYQVTQFGKPVTLSCSQTLNHNVMYWYQQKSSQAPKLLFHYYDKDFNNEADTPDNFQSRRPNTSFCFLDIRSPGLGDTAMYLCATSPDRGGWGFFGQGTRLTVV.

The V gene is TRBV27, the J gene TRBJ2-5; D unresolved. The germline V and J ends were trimmed by 2 bases and 2 bases, with 6 bases remaining between them. CDR1 MNHEY and CDR2 SMNVEV come from the germline V gene (reference sequence). This CDR3 region has 13 residues. CDR3 loop: CASSLHRQETQYF. The CDR3 DNA is TGTGCCAGCAGTTTACACAGACAAGAGACCCAGTACTTC.

The J gene is TRBJ2-3, the V gene TRBV28; 9 bases align to TRBD2. Per germline, CDR1 MDHEN and CDR2 SYDVKM. The CDR3 has 17 amino acids. Trimming took 6 bases from V and 3 from J; bases not matched to a gene: 13. CDR3 residues: CASSPLGGGRETDTQYF. The CDR3 bases are TGTGCCAGCAGCCCCTTGGGTGGCGGGAGGGAGACAGATACGCAGTATTTT.

The chain combines TRBV9 with TRBJ2-3, with 13 nucleotides matching TRBD2. The CDR3 runs 16 residues. V was pared by 4 bases and J by 4 bases, with 6 bases of the junction left unmatched. Per the germline V gene, CDR1 is SGDLS and CDR2 is YYNGEE. The CDR3 DNA follows: TGTGCCAGCAGCCTCGGACTAGCGGGAGTGTCAGATACGCAGTATTTT. Its translation is CASSLGLAGVSDTQYF.